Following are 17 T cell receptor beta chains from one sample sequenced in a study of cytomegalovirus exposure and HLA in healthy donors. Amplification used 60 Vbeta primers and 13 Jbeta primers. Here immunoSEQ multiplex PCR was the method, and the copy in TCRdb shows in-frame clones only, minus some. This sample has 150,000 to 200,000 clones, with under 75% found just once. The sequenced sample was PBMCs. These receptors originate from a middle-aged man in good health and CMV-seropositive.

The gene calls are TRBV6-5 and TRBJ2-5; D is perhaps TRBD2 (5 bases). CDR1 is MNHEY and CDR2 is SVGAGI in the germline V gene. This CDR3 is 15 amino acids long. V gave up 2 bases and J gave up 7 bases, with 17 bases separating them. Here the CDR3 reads CASSYVGAAVGTQYF. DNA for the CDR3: TGTGCCAGCAGTTACGTCGGAGCAGCGGTTGGGACCCAGTACTTC.

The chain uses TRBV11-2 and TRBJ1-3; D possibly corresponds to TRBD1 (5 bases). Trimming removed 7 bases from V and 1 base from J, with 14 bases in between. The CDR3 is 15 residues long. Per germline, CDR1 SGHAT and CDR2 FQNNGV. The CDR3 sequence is CASTPQGTSGNTIYF. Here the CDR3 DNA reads TGTGCCAGCACCCCCCAGGGAACGTCTGGAAACACCATATATTTT.

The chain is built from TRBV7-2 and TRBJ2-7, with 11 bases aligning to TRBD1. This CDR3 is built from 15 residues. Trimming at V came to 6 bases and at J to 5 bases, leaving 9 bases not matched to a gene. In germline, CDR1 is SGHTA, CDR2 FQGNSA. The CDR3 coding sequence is TGTGCCAGCAGTTACTTGGGACAGGGGGGACACGAGCAGTACTTC. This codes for CASSYLGQGGHEQYF.

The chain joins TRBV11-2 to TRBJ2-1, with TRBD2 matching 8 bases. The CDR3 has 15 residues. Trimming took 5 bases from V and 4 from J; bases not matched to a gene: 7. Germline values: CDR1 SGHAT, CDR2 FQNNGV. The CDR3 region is CASSRGTSGYNEQFF. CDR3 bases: TGTGCCAGCAGCCGCGGCACTAGCGGATACAATGAGCAGTTCTTC.

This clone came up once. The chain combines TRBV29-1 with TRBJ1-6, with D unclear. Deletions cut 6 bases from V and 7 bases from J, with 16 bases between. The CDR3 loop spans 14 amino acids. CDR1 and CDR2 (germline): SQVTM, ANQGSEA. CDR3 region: CSVRASGGNSPLHF. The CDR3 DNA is TGCAGCGTCCGGGCTTCGGGAGGAAATTCACCCCTCCACTTT.

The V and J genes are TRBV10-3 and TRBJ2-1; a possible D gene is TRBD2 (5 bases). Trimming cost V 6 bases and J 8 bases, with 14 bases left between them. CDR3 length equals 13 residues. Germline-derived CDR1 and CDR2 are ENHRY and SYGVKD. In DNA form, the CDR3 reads TGTGCCATCAGGAAACTAGGGAAGGATGAGCAGTTCTTC. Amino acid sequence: CAIRKLGKDEQFF.

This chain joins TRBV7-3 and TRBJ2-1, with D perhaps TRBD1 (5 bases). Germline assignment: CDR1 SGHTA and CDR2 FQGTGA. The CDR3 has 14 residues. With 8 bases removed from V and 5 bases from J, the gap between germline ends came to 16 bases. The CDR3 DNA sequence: TGTGCCAGCCGACGGCAGGAAGGGGACAATGAGCAGTTCTTC. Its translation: CASRRQEGDNEQFF.

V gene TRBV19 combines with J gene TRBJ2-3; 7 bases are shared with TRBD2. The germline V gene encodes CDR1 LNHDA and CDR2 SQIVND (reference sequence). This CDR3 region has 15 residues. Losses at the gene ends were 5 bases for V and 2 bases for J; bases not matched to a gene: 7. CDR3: CASSVGLVPTDTQYF. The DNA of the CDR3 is TGTGCCAGTAGTGTCGGACTAGTCCCCACAGATACGCAGTATTTT.

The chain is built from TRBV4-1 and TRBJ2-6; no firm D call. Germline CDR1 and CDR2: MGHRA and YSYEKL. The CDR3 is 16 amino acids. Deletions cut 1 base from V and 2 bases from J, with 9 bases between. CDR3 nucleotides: TGCGCCAGCAGCCAAGGGCCTCCTCCTGGGGCCAACGTCCTGACTTTC. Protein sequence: CASSQGPPPGANVLTF.

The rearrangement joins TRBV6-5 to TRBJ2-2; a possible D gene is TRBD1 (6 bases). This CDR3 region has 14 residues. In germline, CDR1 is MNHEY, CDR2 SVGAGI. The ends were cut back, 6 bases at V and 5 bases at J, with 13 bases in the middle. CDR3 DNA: TGTGCCAGCAGGCTGGACAGACTTACCGGGGAGCTGTTTTTT. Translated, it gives CASRLDRLTGELFF.

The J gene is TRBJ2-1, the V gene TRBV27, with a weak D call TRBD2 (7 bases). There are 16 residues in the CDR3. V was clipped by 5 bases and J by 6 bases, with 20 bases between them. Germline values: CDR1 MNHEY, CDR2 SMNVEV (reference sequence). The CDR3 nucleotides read TGTGCCAGCAGTCTCCTACCTGGGGGGGGGCTCAATGAGCAGTTCTTC. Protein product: CASSLLPGGGLNEQFF.

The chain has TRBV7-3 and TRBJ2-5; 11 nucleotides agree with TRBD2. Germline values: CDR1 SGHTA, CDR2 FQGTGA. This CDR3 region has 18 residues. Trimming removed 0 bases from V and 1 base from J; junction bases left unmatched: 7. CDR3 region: CASSLTRLAGGTQETQYF. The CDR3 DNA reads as TGTGCCAGCAGCTTAACGAGGCTAGCGGGGGGTACCCAAGAGACCCAGTACTTC.

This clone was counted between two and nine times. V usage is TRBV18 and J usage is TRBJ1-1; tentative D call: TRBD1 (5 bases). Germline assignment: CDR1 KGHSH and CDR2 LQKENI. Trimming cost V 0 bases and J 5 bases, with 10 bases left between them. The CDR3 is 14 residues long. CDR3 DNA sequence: TGTGCCAGCTCACCACCGTGGGGGGGAACTGAAGCTTTCTTT. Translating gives CASSPPWGGTEAFF.

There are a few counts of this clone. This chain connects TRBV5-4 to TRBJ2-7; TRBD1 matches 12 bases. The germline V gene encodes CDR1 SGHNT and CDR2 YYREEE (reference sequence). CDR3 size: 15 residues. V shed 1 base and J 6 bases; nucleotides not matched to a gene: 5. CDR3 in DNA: TGTGCCAGCAGCTTGATGGGGACAGGGGGCTTCGAGCAGTACTTC. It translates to CASSLMGTGGFEQYF.

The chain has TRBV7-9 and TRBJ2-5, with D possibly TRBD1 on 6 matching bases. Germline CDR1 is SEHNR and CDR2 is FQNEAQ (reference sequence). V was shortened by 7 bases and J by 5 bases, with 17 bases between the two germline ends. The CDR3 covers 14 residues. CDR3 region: CASTQEDSWETQYF. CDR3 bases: TGTGCCAGCACCCAGGAGGACAGCTGGGAGACCCAGTACTTC.

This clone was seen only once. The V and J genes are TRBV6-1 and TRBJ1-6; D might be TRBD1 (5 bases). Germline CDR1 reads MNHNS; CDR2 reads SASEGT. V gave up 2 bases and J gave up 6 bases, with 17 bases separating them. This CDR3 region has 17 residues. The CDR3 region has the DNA TGTGCCAGCAGTGAATGGCAATCAGGGCGAGGTAATTCACCCCTCCACTTT. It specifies CASSEWQSGRGNSPLHF.

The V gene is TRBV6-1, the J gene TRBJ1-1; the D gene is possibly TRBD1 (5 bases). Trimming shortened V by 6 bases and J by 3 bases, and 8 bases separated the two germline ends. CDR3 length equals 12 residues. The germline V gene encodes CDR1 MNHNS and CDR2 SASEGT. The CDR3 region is CASSRQYTEAFF. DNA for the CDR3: TGTGCCAGCAGCCGACAGTACACTGAAGCTTTCTTT.